One and the same sample provided the 12 T cell receptor beta chains below, sequenced in a study of shared clonotypes between healthy human individuals. Naive CD8 cells lacked CD45RO and underwent positive selection for CCR7, leaving out terminally differentiated effector memory CD45RA+ cells. This table comes from immunoSEQ multiplex PCR, and its TCRdb copy is limited to in-frame clones, with some not included. The table shows approximately 810,000 clones, with over 90% occurring only once. The source material was naive CD8+ T cells sorted from blood. These receptor sequences come from a man between 25 and 39 years old in good health.

This clone has only one observation. The V gene is TRBV9, the J gene TRBJ1-2; 7 bases match TRBD1. The CDR3 totals 16 residues. The V gene's germline CDR1 is SGDLS and CDR2 YYNGEE. V was clipped by 3 bases and J by 0 bases; unmatched bases: 8. The DNA for the CDR3 is TGTGCCAGCAGCGAGGGGACAGAGTTAGCTAACTATGGCTACACCTTC. Translation gives CASSEGTELANYGYTF. Combining the CDR3 with reference TRBV9 and TRBJ1-2 gives the whole variable domain DSGVTQTPKHLITATGQRVTLRCSPRSGDLSVYWYQQSLDQGLQFLIQYYNGEERAKGNILERFSAQQFPDLHSELNLSSLELGDSALYFCASSEGTELANYGYTFGSGTRLTVV.

The rearrangement uses TRBV19 and TRBJ2-7, with D tentatively TRBD1 or TRBD2 (5 bases each). V lost 5 bases and J 1 base, leaving 27 bases between the germline ends. The germline V gene encodes CDR1 LNHDA and CDR2 SQIVND (reference sequence). The CDR3 is 19 residues long. In nucleotides, the CDR3 is TGTGCCAGTAGTGACTGGGACCGAAGGATAAGGATGGAATCCTACGAGCAGTACTTC. Protein sequence: CASSDWDRRIRMESYEQYF.

Turning to this clone: Other DNA sequences of this sample code for an identical CDR3. The rearrangement joins TRBV28 to TRBJ2-7; D remains unclear. Germline CDR1 is MDHEN and CDR2 is SYDVKM. This CDR3 comprises 12 residues. The V end was cut by 2 bases, the J end by 2 bases, with 4 bases between. CDR3 protein: CASSLRTYEQYF. In DNA, the CDR3 is TGTGCCAGCAGTTTACGGACCTACGAGCAGTACTTC.

The rearrangement uses TRBV7-6 and TRBJ2-7; 9 positions agree with TRBD2. The CDR3 covers 14 residues. CDR1 and CDR2 (germline): SGHVS, FNYEAQ. V dropped 5 bases and J dropped 0; count of bases not matched to a gene: 2. The CDR3 DNA is TGTGCCAGCAGCGCTAGCGGGAACTCCTACGAGCAGTACTTC. This translates into CASSASGNSYEQYF.

The rearrangement uses TRBV5-1 and TRBJ2-7; 10 bases match TRBD2. Germline assignment: CDR1 SGHRS and CDR2 YFSETQ. This CDR3 has 16 amino acids. After removal of 1 base from V and 2 bases from J, the junction contained 6 bases not matched to a gene. CDR3 coding DNA: TGCGCCAGCAGCTTGCTACCTAGCGGGAGAACCTACGAGCAGTACTTC. It is translated as CASSLLPSGRTYEQYF.

J is TRBJ2-2 and V is TRBV15; possibly TRBD1 for D (7 bases). Germline lookup yields CDR1 LNHNV and CDR2 YYDKDF (reference sequence). This CDR3 has 15 amino acids. The V gene lost 2 bases and the J gene lost 5 bases, with 12 bases spanning the gap. CDR3 nucleotide sequence: TGTGCCACCAGCAGACAGGGGGGTATGACCGGGGAGCTGTTTTTT. It yields the protein CATSRQGGMTGELFF.

This chain joins TRBV7-9 and TRBJ2-6; 8 bases align to TRBD2. Germline values: CDR1 SEHNR, CDR2 FQNEAQ (reference sequence). The V segment lost 3 bases and the J segment 0 bases; nucleotides outside the gene matches: 4. This CDR3 has 17 amino acids. As DNA, the CDR3 is TGTGCCAGCAGCTTGGGTAGCGGGGACTCTGGGGCCAACGTCCTGACTTTC. It specifies CASSLGSGDSGANVLTF.

V and J are TRBV5-4 and TRBJ2-3; D is unclear. The CDR3 loop spans 15 amino acids. Trimming stripped 0 bases from V and 0 bases from J, with 8 bases between. The germline V gene encodes CDR1 SGHNT and CDR2 YYREEE (reference sequence). The CDR3 DNA sequence: TGTGCCAGCAGCTTGGTAGAGGTTAGCACAGATACGCAGTATTTT. Its protein product is CASSLVEVSTDTQYF.

CDR3 DNA sequence: TGTGCCATCAGTGCCCGGACACTTCCAGAGACCCAGTACTTC. Translating it yields CAISARTLPETQYF. The J gene is TRBJ2-5, the V gene TRBV10-3; D possibly corresponds to TRBD1 (5 bases). Germline V lookup: CDR1 ENHRY, CDR2 SYGVKD. The CDR3 is 14 residues long. V lost 4 bases to trimming and J lost 4 bases, with 13 bases between them.

This chain uses TRBV19 with TRBJ2-1, with D possibly TRBD2 on 6 matching bases. The CDR3 has 14 amino acids. Germline V lookup: CDR1 LNHDA, CDR2 SQIVND (reference sequence). V was pared by 2 bases and J by 8 bases, with 13 bases between. This CDR3 reads CASSIKEGWHEQFF. The CDR3 DNA is TGTGCCAGTAGTATAAAGGAGGGGTGGCATGAGCAGTTCTTC.

The rearrangement uses TRBV4-3 and TRBJ2-1; no clear D gene. The germline gives CDR1 LGHNA, CDR2 YSLEER. The CDR3 contains 14 residues. Trimming cost V 0 bases and J 4 bases, with 7 bases left between them. The CDR3 nucleotides are TGCGCCAGCAGCCAAGACCAGGCATACAATGAGCAGTTCTTC. Translating gives CASSQDQAYNEQFF.

The rearrangement uses TRBV7-9 and TRBJ2-5; a possible D gene is TRBD2 (6 bases). CDR1 SEHNR and CDR2 FQNEAQ come from the germline V gene (reference sequence). Trimming took 7 bases from V and 9 from J, leaving 18 bases between them. The CDR3 is 13 residues long. The CDR3 DNA sequence: TGTGCCAGCACCCCCTCGGGGGTCGAGGCCCAGTACTTC. This translates into CASTPSGVEAQYF.